Presented here are 9 T cell receptor beta chains from one specimen sequenced in a study of sequential checkpoint blockade in melanoma. The table came from immunoSEQ multiplex PCR; TCRdb's copy has only in-frame clones and leaves some out. This sample has 15,000 or so clones; roughly 70% occur once, and the top ten carry just over 25%. As for treatment: randomized to nivolumab then ipilimumab (arm A) or the reverse (arm B). The sequenced sample was CD8+ T cells sorted from blood (inferred from file names), obtained from a patient given nivolumab and ipilimumab in sequence. The receptors come from a human donor with melanoma.

This rearrangement joins TRBV7-9 to TRBJ2-2, with TRBD2 identical over 7 bases. J gave up 4 bases and V 5 bases, and 10 bases lay outside the gene matches. The CDR3 spans 16 residues. Germline V gene sequence: CDR1 SEHNR, CDR2 FQNEAQ (reference sequence). The CDR3 DNA reads as TGTGCCAGCAGCCATTCCAGCGGGACCCCCACCGGGGAGCTGTTTTTT. This codes for CASSHSSGTPTGELFF.

This chain links TRBV28 with TRBJ2-5; 7 bases align to TRBD1. The CDR3 length is 14 residues. V dropped 4 bases and J dropped 7; count of bases not matched to a gene: 9. From germline, CDR1 is MDHEN and CDR2 SYDVKM. CDR3 in amino acids: CASSSRDSIWTQYF. CDR3 DNA: TGTGCCAGCAGTTCCCGGGACAGCATATGGACCCAGTACTTC.

The chain recombines TRBV10-3 with TRBJ1-2; 7 nucleotides align to TRBD1. Germline values: CDR1 ENHRY, CDR2 SYGVKD. The CDR3 length is 14 residues. Unmatched junction bases numbered 7, after V lost 7 bases and J lost 2 bases. The chain's CDR3 is CAIMTTGSNYGYTF. As DNA, the CDR3 is TGTGCCATCATGACGACAGGGTCCAACTATGGCTACACCTTC.

The V and J genes are TRBV19 and TRBJ2-1; a possible D gene is TRBD2 (6 bases). CDR3 length: 14 residues. With 1 base removed from V and 12 bases from J, the gap between germline ends came to 16 bases. Per germline, CDR1 LNHDA and CDR2 SQIVND (reference sequence). DNA for the CDR3: TGTGCCAGTAGTATAGCGCCACCGGGAGCAGGGCAGTTCTTC. Its translation: CASSIAPPGAGQFF. Using reference TRBV19 and TRBJ2-1 for the parts outside the CDR3, the full variable domain is DGGITQSPKYLFRKEGQNVTLSCEQNLNHDAMYWYRQDPGQGLRLIYYSQIVNDFQKGDIAEGYSVSREKKESFPLTVTSAQKNPTAFYLCASSIAPPGAGQFFGPGTRLTVL.

The V and J genes are TRBV7-9 and TRBJ2-1, with 11 nucleotides matching TRBD2. This CDR3 region has 16 residues. Germline V gene lookup returns CDR1 SEHNR and CDR2 FQNEAQ (reference sequence). Trimming cost V 2 bases and J 7 bases; bases outside gene matches: 7. The CDR3 nucleotides are TGTGCCAGCAGCTTAACACTAGCGGGAGAGGGGAATGAGCAGTTCTTC. It specifies CASSLTLAGEGNEQFF.

This clone was counted a single time. The chain employs TRBV6-6 and TRBJ2-1, with 8 bases lining up with TRBD2. The trim removed 5 bases at V and 5 bases at J, leaving 2 bases unmatched. Germline V lookup: CDR1 MNHNY, CDR2 SVGAGI (reference sequence). The CDR3 sequence is 13 residues long. CDR3 sequence (DNA): TGTGCCAGCAGTATCGGGGGGGACAATGAGCAGTTCTTC. Its protein is CASSIGGDNEQFF.

This clone was picked up a small number of times. The chain couples TRBV30 to TRBJ1-1, with a weak D call TRBD1 (6 bases). V was clipped by 1 base and J by 5 bases, with 17 bases between them. The CDR3 contains 15 residues. The V gene's germline CDR1 is GTSNPN and CDR2 SVGIG (reference sequence). This CDR3 is CAWSGGGAASTEAFF. The CDR3 bases are TGTGCCTGGAGTGGAGGGGGGGCAGCGAGTACTGAAGCTTTCTTT.

This chain uses TRBV30 with TRBJ1-1; the D gene is possibly TRBD1 (5 bases). Per germline, CDR1 GTSNPN and CDR2 SVGIG (reference sequence). The CDR3 is 13 residues long. Trimming removed 2 bases from V and 5 bases from J, with 12 bases in between. CDR3 in amino acids: CAWSIQGGTEAFF. For the CDR3, the DNA is TGTGCCTGGAGTATCCAGGGTGGAACTGAAGCTTTCTTT.

The J gene is TRBJ1-3, the V gene TRBV5-6; D is unresolved. The ends were cut back, 2 bases at V and 2 bases at J, with 8 bases in the middle. Per germline, CDR1 SGHDT and CDR2 YYEEEE. This CDR3 has 14 amino acids. The CDR3 DNA is TGTGCCAGCAGCTTTATCCAGGCTGGAAACACCATATATTTT. This codes for CASSFIQAGNTIYF.